This T cell receptor (beta chain) was recovered during a study of T cell repertoires in cytomegalovirus infection. The wider study: Through public TCR beta signatures, both CMV infection and matching HLA type were indicated.

Using its own MiXCR run on the reads, TCRdb lists one record per CDR3 protein. This sample has about 770,000 distinct CDR3 sequences, with about 28% found just once. This clonotype was picked up many times. The target antigen is unknown. This CDR3 has 16 amino acids. Trimming took 8 bases from V and 4 from J, leaving 21 bases between them. Whole-study results and caveats: The ex vivo response showed dominance by HLA-C-restricted CMV-specific TCR beta clonotypes.

Source: cultured CD8+ T cells from PBMCs, taken from culture after CMV antigen stimulation. The TCR comes from a human donor in good health (CMV status not recorded). Some clones in this sample may be carry-over from other donors' samples. V is TRBV12-3 or TRBV12-4 and J is TRBJ2-1, with unresolved D. CDR3 sequence: CASPPFPDQVYNEQFF. CDR3 bases: TGTGCCAGCCCTCCCTTCCCGGACCAAGTTTACAATGAGCAGTTCTTC.